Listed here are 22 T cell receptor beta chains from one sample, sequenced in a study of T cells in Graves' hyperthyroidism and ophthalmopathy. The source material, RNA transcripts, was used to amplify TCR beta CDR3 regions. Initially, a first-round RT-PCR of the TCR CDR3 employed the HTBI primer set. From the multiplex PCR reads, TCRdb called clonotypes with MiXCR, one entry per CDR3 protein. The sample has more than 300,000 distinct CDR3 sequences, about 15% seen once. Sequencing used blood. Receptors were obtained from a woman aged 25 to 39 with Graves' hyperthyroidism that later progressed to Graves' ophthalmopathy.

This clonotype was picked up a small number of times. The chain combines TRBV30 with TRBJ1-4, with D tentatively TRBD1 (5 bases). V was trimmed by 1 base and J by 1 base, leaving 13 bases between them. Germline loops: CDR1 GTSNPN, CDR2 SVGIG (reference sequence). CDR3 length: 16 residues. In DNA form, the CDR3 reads TGTGCCTGGAGTGACATCCCGACAGTAACTAATGAAAAACTGTTTTTT. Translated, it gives CAWSDIPTVTNEKLFF.

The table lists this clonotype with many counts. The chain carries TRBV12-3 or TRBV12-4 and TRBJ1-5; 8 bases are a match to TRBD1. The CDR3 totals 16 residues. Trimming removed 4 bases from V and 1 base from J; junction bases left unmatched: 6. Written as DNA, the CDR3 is TGTGCCAGCAGTTCTTCTCAGGGGGCAAGCAATCAGCCCCAGCATTTT. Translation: CASSSSQGASNQPQHF.

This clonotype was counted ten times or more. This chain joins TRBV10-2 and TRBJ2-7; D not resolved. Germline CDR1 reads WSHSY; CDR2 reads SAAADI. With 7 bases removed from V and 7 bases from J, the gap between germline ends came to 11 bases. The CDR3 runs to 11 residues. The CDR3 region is CASNDYREQYF. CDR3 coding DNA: TGCGCCAGCAACGATTATAGGGAGCAGTACTTC.

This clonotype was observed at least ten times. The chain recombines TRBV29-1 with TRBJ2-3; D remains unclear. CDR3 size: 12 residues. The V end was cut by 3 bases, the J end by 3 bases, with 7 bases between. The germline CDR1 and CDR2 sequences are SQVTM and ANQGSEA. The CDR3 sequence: CSVESATDTQYF. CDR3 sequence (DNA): TGCAGCGTTGAGTCGGCTACAGATACGCAGTATTTT.

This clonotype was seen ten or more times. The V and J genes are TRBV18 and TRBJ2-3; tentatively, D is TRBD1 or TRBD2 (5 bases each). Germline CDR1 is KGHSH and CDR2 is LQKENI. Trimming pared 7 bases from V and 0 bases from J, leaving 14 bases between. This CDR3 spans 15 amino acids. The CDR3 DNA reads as TGTGCCAGCTTCAGTATAGGGACCAGCACAGATACGCAGTATTTT. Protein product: CASFSIGTSTDTQYF.

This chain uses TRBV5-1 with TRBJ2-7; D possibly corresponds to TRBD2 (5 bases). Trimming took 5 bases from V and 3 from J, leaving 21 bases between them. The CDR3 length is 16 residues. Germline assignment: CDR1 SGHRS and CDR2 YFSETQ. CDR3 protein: CASRQNRGNGIYEQYF. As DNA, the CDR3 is TGCGCCAGCAGACAAAACCGGGGTAACGGGATCTACGAGCAGTACTTC.

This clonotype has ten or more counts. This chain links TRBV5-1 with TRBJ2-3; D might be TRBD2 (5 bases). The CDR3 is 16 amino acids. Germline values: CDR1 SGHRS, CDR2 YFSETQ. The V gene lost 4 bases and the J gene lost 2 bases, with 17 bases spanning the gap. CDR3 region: CASSDGVYLATDTQYF. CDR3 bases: TGCGCCAGCAGCGACGGGGTTTACCTCGCCACAGATACGCAGTATTTT.

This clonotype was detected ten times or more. DNA of the CDR3: TGTGCCAGCAGCCGGAGCACCTTGAACACTGAAGCTTTCTTT. Protein sequence: CASSRSTLNTEAFF. The genes are TRBV9 and TRBJ1-1; D gene uncertain. The CDR3 length is 14 residues. From germline, CDR1 is SGDLS and CDR2 YYNGEE. V lost 4 bases and J 0 bases, leaving 10 bases between the germline ends.

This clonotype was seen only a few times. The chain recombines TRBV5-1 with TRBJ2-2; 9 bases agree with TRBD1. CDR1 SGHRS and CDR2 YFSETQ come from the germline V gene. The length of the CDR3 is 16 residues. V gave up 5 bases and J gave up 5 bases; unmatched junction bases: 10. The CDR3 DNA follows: TGCGCCAGCAGTCACACAGGGGGCGCGAGGACCGGGGAGCTGTTTTTT. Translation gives CASSHTGGARTGELFF.

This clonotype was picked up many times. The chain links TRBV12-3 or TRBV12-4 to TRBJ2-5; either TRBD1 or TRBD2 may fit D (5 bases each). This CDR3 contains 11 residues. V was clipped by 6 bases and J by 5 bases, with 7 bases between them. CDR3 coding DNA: TGTGCCAGCAGCTGGGGGGAGACCCAGTACTTC. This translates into CASSWGETQYF.

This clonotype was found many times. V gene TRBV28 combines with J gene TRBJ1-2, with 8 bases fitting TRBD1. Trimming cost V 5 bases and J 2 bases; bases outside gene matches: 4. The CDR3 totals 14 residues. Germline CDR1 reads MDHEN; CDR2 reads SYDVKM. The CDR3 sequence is CASSLQGGNYGYTF. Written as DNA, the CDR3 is TGTGCCAGCAGTCTACAGGGGGGGAACTATGGCTACACCTTC.

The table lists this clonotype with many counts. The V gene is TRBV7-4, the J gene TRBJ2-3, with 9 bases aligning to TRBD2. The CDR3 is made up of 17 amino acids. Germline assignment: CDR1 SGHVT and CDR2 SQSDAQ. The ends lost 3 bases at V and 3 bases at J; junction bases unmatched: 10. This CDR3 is CASSLSLAGKWTDTQYF. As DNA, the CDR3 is TGTGCCAGCAGCTTGTCGCTAGCGGGGAAATGGACAGATACGCAGTATTTT.

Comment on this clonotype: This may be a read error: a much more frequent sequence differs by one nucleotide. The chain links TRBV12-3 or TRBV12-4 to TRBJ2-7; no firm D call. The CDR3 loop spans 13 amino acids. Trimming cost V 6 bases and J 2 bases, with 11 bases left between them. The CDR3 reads CASSSALPYEQYF. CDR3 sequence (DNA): TGTGCCAGCAGCTCGGCACTCCCCTACGAGCAGTACTTC.

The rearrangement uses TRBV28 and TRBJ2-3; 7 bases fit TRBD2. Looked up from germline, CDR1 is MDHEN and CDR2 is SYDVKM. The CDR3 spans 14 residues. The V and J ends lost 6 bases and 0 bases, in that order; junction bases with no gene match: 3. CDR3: CASRTGGSTDTQYF. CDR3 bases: TGTGCCAGCAGAACCGGGGGGAGCACAGATACGCAGTATTTT. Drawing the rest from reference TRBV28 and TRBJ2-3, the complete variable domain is DVKVTQSSRYLVKRTGEKVFLECVQDMDHENMFWYRQDPGLGLRLIYFSYDVKMKEKGDIPEGYSVSREKKERFSLILESASTNQTSMYLCASRTGGSTDTQYFGPGTRLTVL.

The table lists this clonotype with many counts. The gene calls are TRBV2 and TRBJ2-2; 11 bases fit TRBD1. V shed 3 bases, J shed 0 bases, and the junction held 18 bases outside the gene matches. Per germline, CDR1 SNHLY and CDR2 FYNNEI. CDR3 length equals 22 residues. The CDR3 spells CASSDVGGQGDIDDTNTGELFF. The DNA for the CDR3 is TGTGCCAGCAGTGATGTGGGGGGACAGGGGGACATAGACGATACGAACACCGGGGAGCTGTTTTTT.

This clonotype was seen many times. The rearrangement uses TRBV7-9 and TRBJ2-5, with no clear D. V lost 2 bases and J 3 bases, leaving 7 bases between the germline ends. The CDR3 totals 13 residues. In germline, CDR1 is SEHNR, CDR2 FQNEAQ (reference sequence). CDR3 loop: CASSLSPEETQYF. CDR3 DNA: TGTGCCAGCAGCTTATCGCCCGAAGAGACCCAGTACTTC.

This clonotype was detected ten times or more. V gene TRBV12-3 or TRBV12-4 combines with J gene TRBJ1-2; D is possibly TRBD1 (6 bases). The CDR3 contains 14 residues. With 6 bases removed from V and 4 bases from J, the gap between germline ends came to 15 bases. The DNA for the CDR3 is TGTGCCAGCAGCCCAGGAGGGGGGGTCTATGGCTACACCTTC. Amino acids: CASSPGGGVYGYTF.

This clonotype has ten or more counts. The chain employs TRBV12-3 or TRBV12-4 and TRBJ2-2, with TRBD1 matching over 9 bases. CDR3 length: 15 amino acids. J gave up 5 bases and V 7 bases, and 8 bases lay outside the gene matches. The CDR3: CASNWDRARTGELFF. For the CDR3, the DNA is TGTGCCAGCAACTGGGACAGGGCAAGAACCGGGGAGCTGTTTTTT.

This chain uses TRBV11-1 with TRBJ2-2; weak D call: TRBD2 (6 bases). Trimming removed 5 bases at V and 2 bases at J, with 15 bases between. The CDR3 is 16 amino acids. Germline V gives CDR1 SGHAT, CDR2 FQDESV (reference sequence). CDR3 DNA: TGTGCCAGCAGCCGGGGCGGGAAGGGAAACACCGGGGAGCTGTTTTTT. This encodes CASSRGGKGNTGELFF. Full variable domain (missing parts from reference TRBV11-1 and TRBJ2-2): EAEVAQSPRYKITEKSQAVAFWCDPISGHATLYWYRQILGQGPELLVQFQDESVVDDSQLPKDRFSAERLKGVDSTLKIQPAELGDSAMYLCASSRGGKGNTGELFFGEGSRLTVL.

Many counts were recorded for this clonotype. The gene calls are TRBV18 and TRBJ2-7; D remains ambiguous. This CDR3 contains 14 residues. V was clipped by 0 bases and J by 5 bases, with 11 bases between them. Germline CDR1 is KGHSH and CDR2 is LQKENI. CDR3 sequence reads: CASSPPASPNEQYF. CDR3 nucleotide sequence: TGTGCCAGCTCACCACCGGCCAGTCCCAACGAGCAGTACTTC.

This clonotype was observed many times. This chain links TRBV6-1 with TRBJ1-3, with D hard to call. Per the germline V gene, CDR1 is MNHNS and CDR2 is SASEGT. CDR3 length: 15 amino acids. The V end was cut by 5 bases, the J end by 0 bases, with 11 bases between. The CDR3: CASSPIASSGNTIYF. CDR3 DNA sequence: TGTGCCAGCAGTCCAATCGCCTCCTCTGGAAACACCATATATTTT.

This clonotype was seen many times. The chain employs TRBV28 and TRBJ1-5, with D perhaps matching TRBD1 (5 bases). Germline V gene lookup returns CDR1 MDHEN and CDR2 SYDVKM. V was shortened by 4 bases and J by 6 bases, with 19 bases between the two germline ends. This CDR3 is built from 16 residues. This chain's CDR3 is CASSSYATGGIQPQHF. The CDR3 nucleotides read TGTGCCAGCAGTTCCTATGCAACGGGGGGTATTCAGCCCCAGCATTTT.